The entry below describes one TCR beta chain. The data stem from a study of blood T cells in healthy people across ages. This CDR3 comprises 17 residues. The V and J ends lost 7 bases and 1 base respectively, with 19 bases between them. The second PCR ran about 6 to 11 cycles with a sample-barcoded 5' primer and J-beta primers. One entry per CDR3 protein results from TCRdb running MiXCR on the 5' RACE reads. In the table there are about 1.4 million distinct CDR3 sequences, approximately 59% of which are singletons. The material sequenced was blood. This clonotype was obtained from a man between 18 and 29 years old in good health. The chain couples TRBV12-3 or TRBV12-4 to TRBJ2-2, with a weak D call TRBD2 (7 bases). In DNA, the CDR3 is TGTGCCAGCATTCCAAGGGAGGGGGGAAAGAACACCGGGGAGCTGTTTTTT. Translated: CASIPREGGKNTGELFF.